Below, 20 T cell receptor beta chains from the same sample are listed, as sequenced in a study of blood T cell repertoires in COVID-19. TCRdb's copy holds only in-frame clones and misses some; the assay was immunoSEQ multiplex PCR. The data contain tens of thousands of clones, approximately 86% of them singletons. The material sequenced was peripheral blood. All receptors derive from a woman of 80 years or more with acute or convalescent COVID-19.

This clone has only one observation. The chain carries TRBV6-5 and TRBJ2-7; TRBD1 is a possible D gene (6 bases). The CDR3 consists of 15 residues. CDR1 and CDR2 from the germline V gene are MNHEY and SVGAGI. V lost 4 bases and J 6 bases, leaving 19 bases between the germline ends. Here the CDR3 reads CASSFPGAAVAEQYF. The CDR3, as DNA: TGTGCCAGCAGTTTTCCAGGGGCGGCTGTGGCCGAGCAGTACTTC.

As regards this clone: The junction departs from germline at one end; a sequencing error may be responsible. V is TRBV7-7 and J is TRBJ2-1; TRBD2 matches 7 bases. CDR1 is SSHAT and CDR2 is FNYEAQ in the germline V gene (reference sequence). This CDR3 spans 16 amino acids. Here the CDR3 reads CASSPRGGMNYNEQFF. The CDR3 DNA sequence: TGTGCTAGCAGCCCCCGCGGGGGAATGAATTACAATGAGCAGTTCTTC.

This clone has only a few counts. The genes are TRBV9 and TRBJ2-5, with D uncertain. V was clipped by 4 bases and J by 5 bases, with 12 bases between them. Germline assignment: CDR1 SGDLS and CDR2 YYNGEE. This CDR3 has 13 amino acids. The CDR3 reads CASSPARWETQYF. The CDR3, as DNA: TGTGCCAGCAGCCCCGCCAGGTGGGAGACCCAGTACTTC. The variable domain in full, with the rest retrieved from reference TRBV9 and TRBJ2-5, is DSGVTQTPKHLITATGQRVTLRCSPRSGDLSVYWYQQSLDQGLQFLIQYYNGEERAKGNILERFSAQQFPDLHSELNLSSLELGDSALYFCASSPARWETQYFGPGTRLLVL.

The chain links TRBV9 to TRBJ2-7; possible D gene TRBD2, 6 bases. Per the germline V gene, CDR1 is SGDLS and CDR2 is YYNGEE. Trimming stripped 0 bases from V and 2 bases from J, with 9 bases between. There are 14 residues in the CDR3. The CDR3 coding sequence is TGTGCCAGCAGCGTAGCGGGAGTGCCCTACGAGCAGTACTTC. This translates into CASSVAGVPYEQYF.

V and J are TRBV2 and TRBJ2-7; D unclear. The V end was cut by 4 bases, the J end by 6 bases, with 7 bases between. Germline-derived CDR1 and CDR2 are SNHLY and FYNNEI. The CDR3 is 11 residues long. The CDR3: CASSAKAEQYF. The DNA of the CDR3 is TGTGCCAGCAGTGCCAAAGCCGAGCAGTACTTC. The full variable domain, with the rest looked up from reference TRBV2 and TRBJ2-7, is EPEVTQTPSHQVTQMGQEVILRCVPISNHLYFYWYRQILGQKVEFLVSFYNNEISEKSEIFDDQFSVERPDGSNFTLKIRSTKLEDSAMYFCASSAKAEQYFGPGTRLTVT.

The gene calls are TRBV13 and TRBJ2-7; a weak D match, TRBD2 (6 bases). The CDR3 contains 13 residues. The germline gives CDR1 PRHDT, CDR2 FYEKMQ (reference sequence). V dropped 5 bases and J dropped 7 bases, with 15 bases sitting between them. CDR3 loop: CASSRRLVGEQYF. The CDR3 bases are TGTGCCAGCAGCCGCAGACTAGTGGGTGAGCAGTACTTC. The whole variable domain, remainder taken from reference TRBV13 and TRBJ2-7, is AAGVIQSPRHLIKEKRETATLKCYPIPRHDTVYWYQQGPGQDPQFLISFYEKMQSDKGSIPDRFSAQQFSDYHSELNMSSLELGDSALYFCASSRRLVGEQYFGPGTRLTVT.

This chain connects TRBV12-5 to TRBJ1-1; D not resolved. V was trimmed by 1 base and J by 1 base, leaving 13 bases between them. This CDR3 is built from 16 residues. Germline lookup yields CDR1 LGHNT and CDR2 FRNRAP. The CDR3 reads CASGLARPGGNTEAFF. For the CDR3, the DNA is TGTGCTAGTGGTTTGGCCCGTCCTGGAGGGAACACTGAAGCTTTCTTT.

J is TRBJ1-1 and V is TRBV27, with 9 bases fitting TRBD1. The CDR3 has 17 residues. The V gene's germline CDR1 is MNHEY and CDR2 SMNVEV (reference sequence). After removal of 8 bases from V and 4 bases from J, the junction contained 17 bases not matched to a gene. This CDR3 is CASAASGTGTRGTEAFF. CDR3 coding DNA: TGTGCCAGCGCTGCCTCCGGGACAGGGACTCGGGGCACTGAAGCTTTCTTT.

The V call is TRBV5-5, the J call TRBJ2-1, with 12 bases identical to TRBD2. The CDR3 is made up of 15 amino acids. Trimming took 3 bases from V and 9 from J; bases not matched to a gene: 7. Germline V CDR1 and CDR2: SGHKS, YYEKEE (reference sequence). CDR3 nucleotides: TGTGCCAGCAGCTCGACTAGCGGGAGTACTATTGAGCAGTTCTTC. Translating it yields CASSSTSGSTIEQFF.

This clone has only one observation. J is TRBJ2-5 and V is TRBV2; no clear D. There are 13 residues in the CDR3. Germline V gives CDR1 SNHLY, CDR2 FYNNEI. The V and J ends lost 6 bases and 4 bases respectively, with 12 bases between them. The CDR3 DNA sequence: TGTGCCAGCAGACTACTCAAACGAGAGACCCAGTACTTC. It is translated as CASRLLKRETQYF.

V and J are TRBV7-9 and TRBJ2-3; 9 bases fit TRBD1. The trim removed 5 bases at V and 1 base at J, leaving 7 bases unmatched. Per the germline V gene, CDR1 is SEHNR and CDR2 is FQNEAQ (reference sequence). This CDR3 has 16 amino acids. CDR3 loop: CASSNRDRDRTDTQYF. The CDR3, as DNA: TGTGCCAGCAGCAACCGGGACAGGGATCGCACAGATACGCAGTATTTT.

The V call is TRBV2, the J call TRBJ2-7; TRBD2 agrees at 13 bases. CDR3 length equals 18 residues. V shed 10 bases and J 0 bases; nucleotides not matched to a gene: 15. The germline V gene encodes CDR1 SNHLY and CDR2 FYNNEI. The CDR3 sequence is CANRRDRLAGGFSYEQYF. CDR3 bases: TGTGCCAACCGGCGGGACAGACTAGCGGGAGGCTTCTCCTACGAGCAGTACTTC. Full variable domain (outside the CDR3, taken from reference TRBV2 and TRBJ2-7): EPEVTQTPSHQVTQMGQEVILRCVPISNHLYFYWYRQILGQKVEFLVSFYNNEISEKSEIFDDQFSVERPDGSNFTLKIRSTKLEDSAMYFCANRRDRLAGGFSYEQYFGPGTRLTVT.

The rearrangement uses TRBV27 and TRBJ2-1; possible D gene TRBD2, 6 bases. The CDR3 has 15 residues. The germline V and J ends were trimmed by 4 bases and 3 bases, with 13 bases remaining between them. CDR1 MNHEY and CDR2 SMNVEV come from the germline V gene (reference sequence). Here the CDR3 reads CASSSLGGNYNEQFF. CDR3 coding DNA: TGTGCCAGCAGTTCCTTGGGCGGGAACTACAATGAGCAGTTCTTC.

This chain links TRBV6-6 with TRBJ2-1; TRBD1 matches 12 bases. The CDR3 length is 15 residues. The V segment lost 5 bases and the J segment 4 bases; nucleotides outside the gene matches: 3. Per germline, CDR1 MNHNY and CDR2 SVGAGI (reference sequence). CDR3 residues: CASSGTGGLYNEQFF. CDR3 nucleotides: TGTGCCAGCAGTGGGACAGGGGGCCTGTACAATGAGCAGTTCTTC.

In nucleotides, the CDR3 is TGTGCCCCATGGGACGGGAGCTCCTACAATGAGCAGTTCTTC. Translated, it gives CAPWDGSSYNEQFF. The rearrangement uses TRBV9 and TRBJ2-1; a possible D gene is TRBD2 (6 bases). Germline loops: CDR1 SGDLS, CDR2 YYNGEE. V lost 10 bases and J 0 bases, leaving 14 bases between the germline ends. This CDR3 has 14 residues.

The chain carries TRBV30 and TRBJ2-1, with 9 nucleotides matching TRBD2. Losses at the gene ends were 2 bases for V and 6 bases for J; bases not matched to a gene: 5. The germline gives CDR1 GTSNPN, CDR2 SVGIG (reference sequence). The CDR3 extends over 14 amino acids. CDR3 DNA: TGTGCCTGGAGTTTTGCGGGAGGGCGCAATGAGCAGTTCTTC. Its translation: CAWSFAGGRNEQFF.

The chain has TRBV11-2 and TRBJ2-2; 9 positions agree with TRBD1. The CDR3 consists of 16 residues. Germline trimming cut 3 bases from V and 1 base from J; bases unmatched to any gene: 3. Looked up from germline, CDR1 is SGHAT and CDR2 is FQNNGV. The CDR3 reads CASSFTGGRNTGELFF. CDR3 DNA sequence: TGTGCCAGCAGCTTTACAGGGGGCCGGAACACCGGGGAGCTGTTTTTT.

The chain joins TRBV7-6 to TRBJ2-5; 7 positions match TRBD1. The CDR3 runs 16 residues. J was trimmed by 5 bases and V by 5 bases; bases with no gene match: 14. The V gene's germline CDR1 is SGHVS and CDR2 FNYEAQ. This chain's CDR3 is CASSELTGLSGETQYF. Written as DNA, the CDR3 is TGTGCCAGCAGCGAGTTGACAGGGCTATCAGGGGAGACCCAGTACTTC.

This clone was found a few times. The rearrangement uses TRBV12-5 and TRBJ2-3; TRBD1 is a possible D gene (5 bases). CDR3 size: 13 residues. Germline CDR1 and CDR2: LGHNT and FRNRAP. Trimming stripped 2 bases from V and 5 bases from J, with 8 bases between. This CDR3 reads CASGLQGRDTQYF. DNA of the CDR3: TGTGCTAGTGGTTTGCAGGGTAGAGATACGCAGTATTTT.

The gene calls are TRBV6-5 and TRBJ2-1; 7 positions match TRBD1. V lost 6 bases to trimming and J lost 3 bases; unmatched junction nucleotides: 2. The CDR3 is 13 residues long. Germline lookup yields CDR1 MNHEY and CDR2 SVGAGI. CDR3 amino acids: CASRGDSYNEQFF. The CDR3 DNA reads TGTGCCAGCAGAGGGGACAGCTACAATGAGCAGTTCTTC.